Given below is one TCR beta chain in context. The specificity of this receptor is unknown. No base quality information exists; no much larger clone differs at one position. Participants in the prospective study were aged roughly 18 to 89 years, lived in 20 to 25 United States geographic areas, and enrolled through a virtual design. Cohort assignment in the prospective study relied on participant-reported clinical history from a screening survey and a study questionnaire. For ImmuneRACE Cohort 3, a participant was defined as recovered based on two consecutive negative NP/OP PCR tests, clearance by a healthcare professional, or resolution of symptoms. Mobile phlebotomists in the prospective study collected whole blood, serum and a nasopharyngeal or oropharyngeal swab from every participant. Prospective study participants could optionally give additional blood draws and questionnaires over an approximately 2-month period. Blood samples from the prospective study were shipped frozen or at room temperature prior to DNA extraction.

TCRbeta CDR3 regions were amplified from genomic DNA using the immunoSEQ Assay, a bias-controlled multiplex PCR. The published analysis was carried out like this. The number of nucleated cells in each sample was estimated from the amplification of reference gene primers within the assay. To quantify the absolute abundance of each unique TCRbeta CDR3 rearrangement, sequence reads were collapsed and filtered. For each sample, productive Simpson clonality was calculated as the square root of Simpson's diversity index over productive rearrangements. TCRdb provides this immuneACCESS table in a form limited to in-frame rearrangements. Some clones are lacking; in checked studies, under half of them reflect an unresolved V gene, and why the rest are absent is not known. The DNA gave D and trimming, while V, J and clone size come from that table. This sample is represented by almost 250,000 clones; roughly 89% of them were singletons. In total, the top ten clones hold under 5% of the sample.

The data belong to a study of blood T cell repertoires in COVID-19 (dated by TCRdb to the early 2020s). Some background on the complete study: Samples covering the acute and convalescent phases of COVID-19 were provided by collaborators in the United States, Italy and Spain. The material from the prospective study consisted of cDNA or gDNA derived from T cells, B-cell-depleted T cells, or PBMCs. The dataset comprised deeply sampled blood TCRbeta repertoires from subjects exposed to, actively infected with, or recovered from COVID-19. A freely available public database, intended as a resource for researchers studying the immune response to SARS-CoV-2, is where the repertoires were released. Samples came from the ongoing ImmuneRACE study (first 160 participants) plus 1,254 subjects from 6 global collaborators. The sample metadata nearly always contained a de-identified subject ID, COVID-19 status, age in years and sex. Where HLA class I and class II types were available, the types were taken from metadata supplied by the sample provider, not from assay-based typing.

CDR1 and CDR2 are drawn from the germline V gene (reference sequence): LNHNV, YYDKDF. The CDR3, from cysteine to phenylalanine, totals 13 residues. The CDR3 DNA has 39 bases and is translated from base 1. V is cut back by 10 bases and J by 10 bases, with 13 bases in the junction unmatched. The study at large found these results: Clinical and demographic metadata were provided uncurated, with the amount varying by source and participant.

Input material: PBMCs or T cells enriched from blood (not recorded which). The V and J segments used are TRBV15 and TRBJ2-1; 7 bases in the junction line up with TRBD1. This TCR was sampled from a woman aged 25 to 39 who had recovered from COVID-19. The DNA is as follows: TGTGCCATCTCCCAGGGGGTCTTATTAGAGCAGTTCTTC. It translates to CAISQGVLLEQFF.